This T cell receptor (beta chain) stems from a study of blood T cells in healthy people across ages. This clonotype was counted ten times or more. Primers used in a second PCR of roughly 7 to 12 cycles were a sample-barcoded 5' primer and a J-beta primer mix. TCRdb redid the calling of the 5' RACE reads with MiXCR, one entry per CDR3 protein. Here the sample spans about 640,000 distinct CDR3 sequences, about 28% being singletons. The CDR3 runs 12 residues. Trimming removed 1 base from V and 4 bases from J, with 6 bases in between. Per the germline V gene, CDR1 is SGDLS and CDR2 is YYNGEE. The source of this sequence is an elderly woman in good health. The chain combines TRBV9 with TRBJ2-7; no reliable D call. The sequencing sample was made of blood. The CDR3 DNA reads as TGTGCCAGCAGCGTAAACCATTACGAGCAGTACTTC. It encodes CASSVNHYEQYF.